This TCR beta chain was obtained from a study of T cells expressing NK-cell markers. Overall study results and limits: Expanded NKG2C+ T cell clones were not confirmed as HCMV-specific. The CD3+CD56-NKG2C+ fraction was also led by these clonotypes in a few donors.

Comments on this clonotype: Its target is not known.

Libraries used 5'RACE template switching adding universal primer site and UMIs. TCRdb processed the 5' RACE reads again and assigns one entry to each CDR3 protein, with no DNA. The sample totals about 460,000 distinct CDR3 sequences. This CDR3 is built from 15 residues. Germline values: CDR1 LGHNT, CDR2 FRNRAP. The clonotype originates from a woman in her fifties or sixties in good health. The rearrangement joins TRBV12-5 to TRBJ2-2; TCRdb names TRBD1, which stays unverified in the absence of DNA. The material sequenced was blood T cells: a sorted CD56 or NKG2C T cell subset, CD4+ or CD8+ T cells, or bulk PBMC T cells (not recorded which). The CDR3 here is CASGLPRGAGRELFF. The full variable domain, rest sourced from reference TRBV12-5 and TRBJ2-2, is DARVTQTPRHKVTEMGQEVTMRCQPILGHNTVFWYRQTMMQGLELLAYFRNRAPLDDSGMPKDRFSAEMPDATLATLKIQPSEPRDSAVYFCASGLPRGAGRELFFGEGSRLTVL.